The present TCR beta chain was sequenced within a study of blood T cells in healthy people across ages. Study-wide results and caveats: With age, beta diversity per million T cells declined roughly linearly, significantly by 40.

Through a sample-barcoded 5' primer and a J-beta primer mix, a second PCR was run for roughly 6 to 12 cycles. Each sample yielded at least 2.5 million CDR3-containing paired-end reads. TCRdb reanalysed the 5' RACE reads using MiXCR and keeps one entry per CDR3 protein. The table shows some 1.5 million distinct CDR3 sequences, with approximately 28% occurring only once. This clonotype was found once. Its antigen is undetermined. Its ends do not fully match the called genes, so a read error is possible. Germline CDR1 MDHEN, CDR2 SYDVKM. CDR3 length: 19 residues. It was about 9.4 milliliters of peripheral blood that were drawn from each donor. Isolation recovered at least 6.5 million PBMCs from every sample.

The receptor was derived from a woman aged 30 to 39 in good health. Source material: blood. V usage is TRBV28 and J usage is TRBJ1-6; 11 bases match TRBD1. CDR3 sequence reads: CAGSFGTGGGSSYNSPLHF. The CDR3 bases are TGTGCCGGCAGTTTCGGGACAGGGGGAGGGAGCTCCTATAATTCACCCCTCCACTTT.